The clone carrying this TCR beta chain has more than one count but fewer than ten. The CDR3 runs 14 residues. V gave up 0 bases and J gave up 7 bases; unmatched junction bases: 3. Looked up from germline, CDR1 is SGDLS and CDR2 is YYNGEE. TCRdb passed the RACE reads through MiXCR, listing each CDR3 protein once. The sample lists approximately 96,000 distinct CDR3 sequences; 9.3% were seen once. Specified time point: patch test 2, 6 weeks after DPC sensitization. The treatment here: therapeutic diphenylcyclopropenone sensitization with weekly scalp DPC. Ahead of applying each patch test, blood was sampled. The sample originates from a study of human T cells and chemical hapten exposure. Study-wide background: Alopecia universalis, totalis or areata was present in patients who were mostly female.

The material was whole blood, obtained in connection with sensitization to the hapten diphenylcyclopropenone (DPC). This clonotype originated in a middle-aged woman with alopecia areata. Some clones in this sample may be carry-over from other donors' samples. V is TRBV9 and J is TRBJ1-4; 7 positions agree with TRBD1. CDR3 sequence: CASSVETGFEKLFF. As DNA, the CDR3 is TGTGCCAGCAGCGTAGAGACAGGGTTTGAAAAACTGTTTTTT.